This TCR beta chain was obtained from a study of beta chain features in type 1 diabetes. Points from the study as a whole: Moderate yet significant TCRB CDR3 shortening was seen in Type 1 diabetes patients in all four CD4+ subsets.

The sequenced template was cDNA made from the entire isolated RNA. Method: immunoSEQ multiplex PCR; TCRdb's copy keeps in-frame clones and lacks some. The sample has some 270,000 clones, approximately 10% seen once. This clone was recorded a few times. Its antigen is not identified. The germline CDR1 and CDR2 sequences are SGHTA and FQGNSA. The CDR3 runs 16 residues. The J segment lost 6 bases and the V segment lost 5 bases, leaving 9 bases of the junction unmatched. Input material: naive CD4+ T cells from blood. This receptor was identified in a man between 25 and 39 years old with type 1 diabetes. The chain couples TRBV7-2 to TRBJ2-1; 11 positions match TRBD2. CDR3 coding DNA: TGTGCCAGCAGCCAAGGGCTAGCGGGGGGTCTCAATGAGCAGTTCTTC. Translating gives CASSQGLAGGLNEQFF.